The rows below give T cell receptor beta chains drawn from one sample of a study of glioma-infiltrating T cells. TCRdb called the multiplex PCR reads again in MiXCR, with one record for every CDR3 protein. The sample holds around 390,000 distinct CDR3 sequences; 35% to 45% are singletons and the top ten take approximately 12%. What was sequenced was glioma tissue, nonneoplastic brain tissue, or PBMCs (not recorded which). All receptors come from a human donor with low-grade glioma or glioblastoma, undergoing nonglioma brain surgery, or in good health (not recorded which). Each CDR3 is given with its conserved first and last residue. D genes are given only for firm matches. The size field is filled for only some rows; it gives once, few, many or a size class.

j_call,clone_size,d_call,v_call,cdr3_nt,cdr3_aa
TRBJ2-6,-,-,TRBV7-6,TGTGCCAGCAGCTTAGTTAGGGACTCTGGGGCCAACGTCCTGACTTTC,CASSLVRDSGANVLTF
TRBJ2-7,few,TRBD1,TRBV28,TGTGCCAGCAGTCCCTTGGGACAGGATTACGAGCAGTACTTC,CASSPLGQDYEQYF
TRBJ2-2,-,TRBD1,TRBV15,TGTGCCACCAGCAGAGAGAAGGTCGTTTGGACAGGGCTAAACACCGGGGAGCTGTTTTTT,CATSREKVVWTGLNTGELFF
TRBJ2-7,-,TRBD1,TRBV12-3/TRBV12-4,TGTGCCAGCAGTACGGACAGGGGATACGAGCAGTACTTC,CASSTDRGYEQYF
TRBJ2-1,-,-,TRBV4-1,TGCGCCAGCAGCCAAATACTAGGGAATGAGCAGTTCTTC,CASSQILGNEQFF
TRBJ1-2,few,-,TRBV4-1,TGCGCCAGCAGCCATGGCCTTACGGGCTATGGCTACACCTTC,CASSHGLTGYGYTF
TRBJ2-7,many,TRBD2,TRBV20-1,TGCAGTGCTAGAGATCGGCTAGCGGGAGTGCGGGAGCAGTACTTC,CSARDRLAGVREQYF
TRBJ1-2,many,-,TRBV20-1,TGCAGTGCTAGAGATAAGGTCGCAGCTAACTATGGCTACACCTTC,CSARDKVAANYGYTF
TRBJ2-1,once,-,TRBV6-4,TGTGCCAGCAGTGGACAGGTCTGGAGTGAGCAGTTCTTC,CASSGQVWSEQFF
TRBJ1-3,-,-,TRBV15,TGTGCCACCAGCAGCGACCAAGACAGCGGAAACACCATATATTTT,CATSSDQDSGNTIYF
TRBJ2-1,once,-,TRBV30,TGTGCCTGGAGTGAGGGTTCAGTTCACAATGAGCAGTTCTTC,CAWSEGSVHNEQFF
TRBJ2-1,once,TRBD2,TRBV28,TGTGCCAGCGGTCAAGCGGGAGATCGGGGCGATGAGCAGTTCTTC,CASGQAGDRGDEQFF
TRBJ1-2,few,TRBD1,TRBV10-3,TGTGCCATCAGTGATGGGGACAGGGGAAACTATGGCTACACCTTC,CAISDGDRGNYGYTF
TRBJ2-1,few,TRBD2,TRBV11-2,TGTGCCAGCAGCTTAGCACTAGCGGGCCACAATGAGCAGTTCTTC,CASSLALAGHNEQFF
TRBJ2-7,-,TRBD1,TRBV27,TGTGCCAGCAGTGCATTCTCGACAGGGAGCTACGAGCAGTACTTC,CASSAFSTGSYEQYF
TRBJ1-1,many,-,TRBV20-1,TGCAGTGCCCGAGCGGGGGAGAACACTGAAGCTTTCTTT,CSARAGENTEAFF
TRBJ1-2,-,TRBD1,TRBV28,TGTGCCGGCAGTCAAACAGGGGGCGGTAACTATGGCTACACCTTC,CAGSQTGGGNYGYTF
TRBJ1-2,many,-,TRBV27,TGTGCCAGCAGTTTATCGTCCGGGATCGGCTACACCTTC,CASSLSSGIGYTF
TRBJ2-2,-,-,TRBV11-1,TGTGCCAGCAGCTTAGGTGTATTTGGGGCCACCGGGGAGCTGTTTTTT,CASSLGVFGATGELFF
TRBJ2-2,-,-,TRBV28,TGTGCCAGCAGCCCTAACCCCGGGACGGGGGACACCGGGGAGCTGTTTTTT,CASSPNPGTGDTGELFF
TRBJ1-2,-,-,TRBV6-2/TRBV6-3,TGTGCCAGCAGTTTTTCCGGGGCAGGGTCCAACGATGGCTACACCTTC,CASSFSGAGSNDGYTF
TRBJ2-5,-,-,TRBV29-1,TGCAGCGCCCCGACTACCCCAGAGACCCAGTACTTC,CSAPTTPETQYF
TRBJ1-1,many,-,TRBV4-2,TGTGCCAGCAGCCAAGAGGGGGTCCGGGGGACTGAAGCTTTCTTT,CASSQEGVRGTEAFF